This passage covers 27 T cell receptor beta chains from one sample sequenced in a study of blood T cells in healthy people across ages. It was with a sample-barcoded 5' primer and a J-beta primer mix that a second PCR of roughly 6 to 12 cycles was run. TCRdb called the 5' RACE reads again in MiXCR, with one record for every CDR3 protein. The table shows roughly 930,000 distinct CDR3 sequences, with roughly 50% occurring only once. Material: blood. These receptor sequences come from a young man in good health.

The chain employs TRBV6-5 and TRBJ2-3, with 9 bases matching TRBD2. J lost 4 bases, V lost 6 bases, and 5 bases had no gene match. The germline gives CDR1 MNHEY, CDR2 SVGAGI. This CDR3 region has 14 residues. The CDR3, as DNA: TGTGCCAGCAGACTCAGCGGGGGGCCAGATACGCAGTATTTT. As protein: CASRLSGGPDTQYF.

The rearrangement uses TRBV18 and TRBJ2-1; 8 nucleotides align to TRBD2. The junction had 7 bases not matched to a gene; V was cut back by 3 bases and J by 0 bases. Germline V gene sequence: CDR1 KGHSH, CDR2 LQKENI. CDR3 length equals 17 residues. The CDR3 DNA is TGTGCCAGCTCACCGACTGAGCGGGGGAGCTCCTACAATGAGCAGTTCTTC. The encoded protein is CASSPTERGSSYNEQFF. The entire variable domain, with the rest obtained from reference TRBV18 and TRBJ2-1, is as follows: NAGVMQNPRHLVRRRGQEARLRCSPMKGHSHVYWYRQLPEEGLKFMVYLQKENIIDESGMPKERFSAEFPKEGPSILRIQQVVRGDSAAYFCASSPTERGSSYNEQFFGPGTRLTVL.

A word on this clonotype: A read error may be the cause here, since a much bigger clone is one base away. CDR3 amino acids: CASREGRDHTDTQYF. CDR3 DNA sequence: TGTGCCAGCAGGGAGGGCCGGGACCACACAGATACGCAGTATTTT. V is TRBV28 and J is TRBJ2-3, with D possibly TRBD2 on 6 matching bases. V was cut by 6 bases and J by 2 bases, with 15 bases left in between. Germline CDR1 MDHEN, CDR2 SYDVKM. The CDR3 is 15 amino acids.

Written as DNA, the CDR3 is TGCGCCAGCAGCCAACCTTGGGACAGGGACAATGAGCAGTTCTTC. Amino acids: CASSQPWDRDNEQFF. The genes are TRBV4-1 and TRBJ2-1, with 9 bases that match TRBD1. The CDR3 is made up of 15 amino acids. Germline trimming cut 2 bases from V and 5 bases from J; bases unmatched to any gene: 4. In germline, CDR1 is MGHRA, CDR2 YSYEKL.

In DNA, the CDR3 is TGTGCCAGCAGCTTCCGGTTGACCGGGGAGCTGTTTTTT. Residues: CASSFRLTGELFF. This chain connects TRBV7-9 to TRBJ2-2; no clear D gene. The V and J ends lost 3 bases and 5 bases respectively, with 7 bases between them. The CDR3 runs 13 residues. The germline V gene has CDR1 SEHNR and CDR2 FQNEAQ (reference sequence).

V and J are TRBV29-1 and TRBJ2-1; D is undetermined. Per germline, CDR1 SQVTM and CDR2 ANQGSEA. The CDR3 is 12 residues long. The ends were cut back, 6 bases at V and 7 bases at J, with 13 bases in the middle. CDR3 in DNA: TGCAGCGTGAAAACGGCGAGTAATGAGCAGTTCTTC. This sequence encodes CSVKTASNEQFF.

Many counts were recorded for this clonotype. The chain recombines TRBV20-1 with TRBJ1-5; D perhaps matches TRBD1 (5 bases). V was clipped by 3 bases and J by 7 bases, with 13 bases between them. The CDR3 is 13 amino acids. In germline, CDR1 is DFQATT, CDR2 SNEGSKA (reference sequence). CDR3 residues: CSASSGVNQPQHF. In nucleotides, the CDR3 is TGCAGTGCTAGCTCGGGGGTTAACCAGCCCCAGCATTTT.

J is TRBJ2-1 and V is TRBV6-2 or TRBV6-3; D ambiguous. The CDR3 totals 15 residues. Trimming shortened V by 2 bases and J by 7 bases, and 15 bases separated the two germline ends. Germline CDR1 is MNHEY and CDR2 is SVGEGT. The CDR3 DNA sequence: TGTGCCAGCAGTTACGCAGATGTACCGCGGAATGAGCAGTTCTTC. It specifies CASSYADVPRNEQFF.

The chain has TRBV20-1 and TRBJ2-1, with 8 bases matching TRBD2. The CDR3 has 11 amino acids. The J segment lost 12 bases and the V segment lost 5 bases, leaving 6 bases of the junction unmatched. Germline V gene sequence: CDR1 DFQATT, CDR2 SNEGSKA (reference sequence). In DNA, the CDR3 is TGCAGTGCTTACAAAAGCGGGAGGCAGTTCTTC. Translation gives CSAYKSGRQFF.

The V call is TRBV6-1, the J call TRBJ1-1, with D uncertain. Germline V gives CDR1 MNHNS, CDR2 SASEGT. This CDR3 has 15 residues. The V end was cut by 1 base, the J end by 6 bases, with 15 bases between. The CDR3 region has the DNA TGTGCCAGCAGTGAAGGTTGGGAGTTGTGGGCTGAAGCTTTCTTT. It specifies CASSEGWELWAEAFF.

This clonotype was seen a handful of times. This chain uses TRBV4-1 with TRBJ1-2; D might be TRBD1 (6 bases). V was shortened by 0 bases and J by 3 bases, with 17 bases between the two germline ends. This CDR3 is 17 amino acids long. CDR1 is MGHRA and CDR2 is YSYEKL in the germline V gene. The CDR3 DNA is TGCGCCAGCAGCCAAGATCAGGGGAGGGGCGGTTACTATGGCTACACCTTC. This codes for CASSQDQGRGGYYGYTF.

This clonotype was detected a few times. The chain links TRBV10-2 to TRBJ2-4; the match to TRBD2 covers 11 bases. With the DNA end fitting TRBJ2-7 better, the J assignment may be wrong. The CDR3 extends over 14 amino acids. In germline, CDR1 is WSHSY, CDR2 SAAADI. The DNA of the CDR3 is TGCGCCAGCAGTACTAGCGGGGGTGTCTACGAGCAGTACTTC. Its protein product is CASSTSGGVYEQYF.

The V gene is TRBV12-3 or TRBV12-4, the J gene TRBJ2-7, with TRBD1 matching 8 bases. With V trimmed by 5 bases and J by 7 bases, 7 bases remained unmatched. This CDR3 comprises 13 residues. CDR3 residues: CASSPDRVWEQYF. The CDR3 DNA reads TGTGCCAGCAGTCCGGACAGGGTTTGGGAGCAGTACTTC.

In its sample, this clonotype was seen a few times. The rearrangement links TRBV9 to TRBJ1-6; D gene unclear. The ends were cut back, 4 bases at V and 6 bases at J, with 14 bases in the middle. Germline CDR1 SGDLS, CDR2 YYNGEE. The CDR3 length is 15 residues. CDR3 protein: CASSPRLEINSPLHF. The DNA for the CDR3 is TGTGCCAGCAGCCCCCGCCTGGAGATTAATTCACCCCTCCACTTT.

The genes are TRBV20-1 and TRBJ2-1, with 11 bases lining up with TRBD2. The CDR3 is 13 residues long. Per germline, CDR1 DFQATT and CDR2 SNEGSKA (reference sequence). Trimming at V came to 1 base and at J to 12 bases, leaving 5 bases not matched to a gene. This chain's CDR3 is CSARVVSGGGQFF. The CDR3 coding sequence is TGCAGTGCTAGAGTCGTTAGCGGGGGGGGGCAGTTCTTC.

The rearrangement links TRBV25-1 to TRBJ1-1; 10 nucleotides match TRBD1. The CDR3 has 14 residues. Germline V gives CDR1 MGHDK, CDR2 SYGVNS. V lost 4 bases, J lost 6 bases, and 5 bases stayed unmatched. The CDR3 coding sequence is TGTGCCAGCAGTGGCGGACAGGGGGTTGCTGAAGCTTTCTTT. Encoded protein: CASSGGQGVAEAFF. The whole variable domain, remainder taken from reference TRBV25-1 and TRBJ1-1, is EADIYQTPRYLVIGTGKKITLECSQTMGHDKMYWYQQDPGMELHLIHYSYGVNSTEKGDLSSESTVSRIRTEHFPLTLESARPSHTSQYLCASSGGQGVAEAFFGQGTRLTVV.

This chain links TRBV4-1 with TRBJ2-3; no clear D gene. V was clipped by 4 bases and J by 6 bases, with 8 bases between them. Germline assignment: CDR1 MGHRA and CDR2 YSYEKL. This CDR3 has 12 amino acids. The CDR3 nucleotides read TGCGCCAGCAGCCCCCCGCGGGATACGCAGTATTTT. Residues: CASSPPRDTQYF.

This clonotype came up a few times. The chain links TRBV7-2 to TRBJ2-5, with D possibly matching TRBD2 (6 bases). The V gene's germline CDR1 is SGHTA and CDR2 FQGNSA. With 4 bases removed from V and 10 bases from J, the gap between germline ends came to 13 bases. This CDR3 comprises 12 residues. CDR3 coding DNA: TGTGCCAGCAGCTCCGTTCCCGGGGGCCAGTACTTC. Protein product: CASSSVPGGQYF.

J is TRBJ2-1 and V is TRBV20-1; D not certain. Germline V gene lookup returns CDR1 DFQATT and CDR2 SNEGSKA (reference sequence). The CDR3 spans 13 residues. With 0 bases removed from V and 10 bases from J, the gap between germline ends came to 13 bases. CDR3 sequence reads: CSARDPWLYEQFF. The CDR3, as DNA: TGCAGTGCTAGAGATCCTTGGCTGTACGAGCAGTTCTTC.

This clonotype showed up many times. The chain is built from TRBV11-3 and TRBJ1-2; 11 nucleotides agree with TRBD1. CDR3 size: 16 residues. V lost 1 base to trimming and J lost 3 bases; unmatched junction nucleotides: 4. Germline-derived CDR1 and CDR2 are SGHNT and YENEEA. The CDR3 DNA is TGTGCCAGCAGCTTAGCCCGGACAGGGGGCGACTATGGCTACACCTTC. Translating it yields CASSLARTGGDYGYTF.

The V call is TRBV7-2, the J call TRBJ2-1, with D maybe TRBD1 (5 bases). The germline V gene has CDR1 SGHTA and CDR2 FQGNSA. Trimming left V 5 bases short and J 6 bases short, with 11 bases between. CDR3 length: 13 amino acids. The CDR3 nucleotides read TGTGCCAGCAGCGCGAACCAGGGCAATGAGCAGTTCTTC. Protein product: CASSANQGNEQFF.

The chain has TRBV7-9 and TRBJ2-7, with D maybe TRBD1 (5 bases). Germline CDR1 is SEHNR and CDR2 is FQNEAQ (reference sequence). Trimming left V 5 bases short and J 4 bases short, with 15 bases between. The CDR3 has 14 residues. The CDR3 DNA follows: TGTGCCAGCAGCCCGAGTTCTTCAGGGTACGAGCAGTACTTC. As protein: CASSPSSSGYEQYF. The whole variable domain, filled in from reference TRBV7-9 and TRBJ2-7, reads DTGVSQNPRHKITKRGQNVTFRCDPISEHNRLYWYRQTLGQGPEFLTYFQNEAQLEKSRLLSDRFSAERPKGSFSTLEIQRTEQGDSAMYLCASSPSSSGYEQYFGPGTRLTVT.

This clonotype came up a few times. This chain connects TRBV20-1 to TRBJ1-2; TRBD1 is a possible D gene (5 bases). Germline CDR1 reads DFQATT; CDR2 reads SNEGSKA (reference sequence). V lost 4 bases, J lost 4 bases, and 19 bases lay in between. The CDR3 spans 15 residues. CDR3 nucleotide sequence: TGCAGTGCTAATGCCCCTTACAGGAGACTCTATGGCTACACCTTC. The encoded protein is CSANAPYRRLYGYTF.

The chain is built from TRBV20-1 and TRBJ2-5, with a tentative D call TRBD1 (6 bases). CDR1 and CDR2 from the germline V gene are DFQATT and SNEGSKA (reference sequence). This CDR3 spans 13 amino acids. V gave up 3 bases and J gave up 0 bases, with 8 bases separating them. The CDR3 DNA follows: TGCAGTGCTAGTGAGGGGGACCAAGAGACCCAGTACTTC. This sequence encodes CSASEGDQETQYF.

In the case of this clonotype: A much bigger clone sits one base away, suggesting this may be a read error. The chain recombines TRBV5-1 with TRBJ2-3, with 8 positions matching TRBD2. The germline gives CDR1 SGHRS, CDR2 YFSETQ. The CDR3 totals 13 residues. V lost 6 bases and J lost 8; bases outside the gene matches: 8. The CDR3 is CASNSGLAGTQYF. In nucleotides, the CDR3 is TGCGCCAGCAACTCAGGACTAGCTGGTACGCAGTATTTT.

Turning to this clonotype: It may be a read error: a sequence one base away is much more abundant. This sequence joins TRBV20-1 and TRBJ2-1, with D perhaps assigned TRBD1 or TRBD2 (6 bases each). Germline CDR1 reads DFQATT; CDR2 reads SNEGSKA (reference sequence). The CDR3 runs to 15 residues. CDR3 coding DNA: TGCAGTGCTAGAAGGGGGGTCGTTCGCTACAATGAGCAGTTATTC. Residues: CSARRGVVRYNEQLF.

V and J are TRBV11-2 and TRBJ1-4; no reliable D call. Trimming cost V 3 bases and J 0 bases, with 5 bases left between them. Germline V lookup: CDR1 SGHAT, CDR2 FQNNGV. The CDR3 spans 14 residues. CDR3 amino acids: CASSFSATNEKLFF. The CDR3 nucleotides read TGTGCCAGCAGCTTCAGCGCAACTAATGAAAAACTGTTTTTT.